This TCR beta chain was captured by sequencing in a study of shared clonotypes between healthy human individuals. Trimming shortened V by 1 base and J by 1 base, and 8 bases separated the two germline ends. Germline values: CDR1 MGHRA, CDR2 YSYEKL. The CDR3 length is 14 residues. Naive CD8 cells comprised CD45RO-negative, CCR7-positively selected cells, excluding terminally differentiated effector memory CD45RA+ cells. Sequenced by immunoSEQ multiplex PCR; TCRdb stores in-frame clones only, minus some. The sample has hundreds of thousands of clones; 98% are singletons. Sequences were obtained from naive CD8+ T cells sorted from blood. The rearrangement links TRBV4-1 to TRBJ2-7; D remains ambiguous. The clonotype comes from a man in his thirties or forties in good health. CDR3 nucleotides: TGCGCCAGCAGCCAAGTATCTGATTCCTACGAGCAGTACTTC. It encodes CASSQVSDSYEQYF.